This record looks at one TCR beta chain sequence and its context. Its antigen is unknown. Base qualities are missing; no much larger clone stands one base away. This entry is derived from a study of blood T cell repertoires in COVID-19 (dated by TCRdb to the early 2020s). Concerning the study at large: Collaborator samples came from the United States, Italy and Spain and covered acute and convalescent phases of COVID-19. The repertoires were released in a freely available public database meant as a resource for research on the immune response to SARS-CoV-2. The prospective study material was composed of cDNA or gDNA derived from T cells, B-cell-depleted T cells, or PBMCs. The sample metadata nearly always contained a de-identified subject ID, COVID-19 status, age in years and sex. Samples came from the ongoing ImmuneRACE study (first 160 participants) plus 1,254 subjects from 6 global collaborators. HLA class I and class II types, where available, came from metadata supplied by the sample provider rather than from assay-based typing. The dataset comprised deeply sampled blood TCRbeta repertoires from subjects exposed to, actively infected with, or recovered from COVID-19. What the research found in general, with its limitations: The quantity of clinical and demographic metadata differed by source and by participant and was supplied without curation.

TCRbeta CDR3 regions were amplified from genomic DNA using the immunoSEQ Assay, a bias-controlled multiplex PCR. The study's own analysis went as follows. The number of nucleated cells in each sample was estimated from the amplification of reference gene primers within the assay. Sequence reads were collapsed and filtered to measure the absolute abundance of every unique TCRbeta CDR3 rearrangement. For each sample, productive Simpson clonality was calculated as the square root of Simpson's diversity index over productive rearrangements. TCRdb stores this immuneACCESS table with in-frame sequences only. Part of the clones is absent; in the studies checked, under half of the shortfall reflects unresolved V genes, and no reason is known for the rest. The V and J calls and clone size are taken from that table; D and trimming were inferred from the DNA. Here the sample has tens of thousands of clones; roughly 89% occur a single time. 3% to 4.5% of the sample comes from the top ten.

One collaborating source in Seattle enrolled patients while the patients were actively infected and followed the patients over time throughout the course of disease. Each collaborating institution followed its own protocols to collect whole blood in K2EDTA tubes. Collaborator samples were shipped for TCRbeta analysis as frozen whole blood, isolated PBMCs, or DNA extracted from either sample type. The receptor was isolated from a man between 35 and 55 years old with COVID-19, enrolled during active disease. Input material: peripheral blood.

Read as DNA, the sequence is TGTGCCAGCAGACGAGGGGGGAACACTGAAGCTTTCTTT. Protein translation: CASRRGGNTEAFF. The rearranged segments are TRBV12-3 or TRBV12-4 and TRBJ1-1; tentative D gene TRBD1, with 6 bases matching. Trimming removed 6 bases from V and 1 base from J, leaving 9 bases between the germline ends. The CDR3 starts with the cysteine, ends with the phenylalanine, and has 13 residues. CDR3 DNA is the only sequence kept; it has 39 bases, read in frame from the first base.